Sequencing of this T cell receptor beta chain was carried out in a study of blood T cell repertoires in COVID-19. Assay: immunoSEQ multiplex PCR; the TCRdb copy retains only in-frame clones and omits some. The sample lists over 100,000 clones, 85% to 90% occurring once. This CDR3 region has 13 residues. The ends were cut back, 6 bases at V and 5 bases at J, with 13 bases in the middle. V and J are TRBV12-3 or TRBV12-4 and TRBJ1-2; tentatively, D is TRBD1 (5 bases). The sample taken for sequencing was peripheral blood. The TCR comes from a man between 60 and 75 years old with COVID-19, enrolled during active disease. CDR3 coding DNA: TGTGCCAGCAGCCAGGGATTTTGGTATGGCTACACCTTC. This sequence encodes CASSQGFWYGYTF.